These T cell receptor beta chains were read from a single sample in a study of shared clonotypes between healthy human individuals. Profiled with immunoSEQ multiplex PCR; TCRdb holds only in-frame clones, not every one. This sample has about 600,000 clones; around 78% occur once, and the top ten carry 9.5% to 15%. Sequencing was carried out using PBMCs. The receptors derive from a woman in her 40s in good health. Some clones in this sample may be carry-over from other donors' samples. CDR3s include the opening cysteine and the closing phenylalanine or tryptophan. The D gene is left open where the match is weak. The size entry is marked missing in some rows and otherwise reads once, few, many or a size class.

cdr3_length: 15
j_call: TRBJ2-7
clone_size: -
d_call: -
v_call: TRBV12-2
cdr3_aa: CASRLLLGREYEQYF
cdr3_nt: TGTGCAAGTCGCTTACTTTTAGGCAGGGAATACGAGCAGTACTTC

cdr3_length: 13
j_call: TRBJ2-2
clone_size: -
d_call: TRBD2
v_call: TRBV2
cdr3_aa: CASRRTSSGELFF
cdr3_nt: TGTGCCAGCAGGAGGACTAGCTCCGGGGAGCTGTTTTTT

cdr3_length: 14
j_call: TRBJ1-2
clone_size: -
d_call: TRBD1
v_call: TRBV6-6
cdr3_aa: CASTRTGGSYGYTF
cdr3_nt: TGTGCCAGCACGAGGACAGGGGGCAGCTATGGCTACACCTTC

cdr3_length: 14
j_call: TRBJ2-5
clone_size: -
d_call: TRBD2
v_call: TRBV28
cdr3_aa: CASSLGAAGGTQYF
cdr3_nt: TGTGCCAGCAGTTTAGGGGCCGCGGGGGGGACCCAGTACTTC

cdr3_length: 16
j_call: TRBJ2-3
clone_size: -
d_call: -
v_call: TRBV28
cdr3_aa: CASRPGGGKRSHTQYF
cdr3_nt: TGTGCCAGCAGACCCGGTGGCGGGAAGAGGTCACATACGCAGTATTTT

cdr3_length: 13
j_call: TRBJ2-1
clone_size: -
d_call: -
v_call: TRBV7-9
cdr3_aa: CASSLVRVNEQFF
cdr3_nt: TGTGCCAGCAGCTTAGTGAGGGTCAATGAGCAGTTCTTC

cdr3_length: 13
j_call: TRBJ2-7
clone_size: -
d_call: -
v_call: TRBV28
cdr3_aa: CASTKRTSPEGYF
cdr3_nt: TGTGCCAGCACGAAACGGACATCACCGGAAGGGTACTTC

cdr3_length: 12
j_call: TRBJ2-6
clone_size: once
d_call: -
v_call: TRBV28
cdr3_aa: CASSSGANVLTF
cdr3_nt: TGTGCCAGTTCATCTGGGGCCAACGTCCTGACTTTC

cdr3_length: 16
j_call: TRBJ2-2
clone_size: few
d_call: -
v_call: TRBV19
cdr3_aa: CASSPYPQGNTGELFF
cdr3_nt: TGTGCCAGTAGCCCATATCCGCAGGGGAACACCGGGGAGCTGTTTTTT

cdr3_length: 12
j_call: TRBJ2-1
clone_size: -
d_call: -
v_call: TRBV10-3
cdr3_aa: CAISEWRGEQFF
cdr3_nt: TGTGCCATCAGTGAGTGGAGGGGGGAGCAGTTCTTC

cdr3_length: 16
j_call: TRBJ2-5
clone_size: -
d_call: TRBD2
v_call: TRBV7-9
cdr3_aa: CASSSRLAGGQETQYF
cdr3_nt: TGTGCCAGCAGCTCTCGACTAGCGGGAGGGCAAGAGACCCAGTACTTC

cdr3_length: 14
j_call: TRBJ2-7
clone_size: medium-sized
d_call: -
v_call: TRBV6-1
cdr3_aa: CASSDKGSPSEQYF
cdr3_nt: TGTGCCAGCAGTGACAAGGGGTCCCCCTCCGAGCAGTACTTC

cdr3_length: 12
j_call: TRBJ2-7
clone_size: -
d_call: -
v_call: TRBV5-1
cdr3_aa: CASSSQLYEQYF
cdr3_nt: TGCGCCAGCAGCTCACAGCTATACGAGCAGTACTTC

cdr3_length: 14
j_call: TRBJ2-1
clone_size: -
d_call: -
v_call: TRBV11-2
cdr3_aa: CASSLGLGRDEQFF
cdr3_nt: TGTGCCAGCAGCTTAGGTCTGGGGCGAGATGAGCAGTTCTTC

cdr3_length: 16
j_call: TRBJ2-1
clone_size: -
d_call: TRBD1
v_call: TRBV25-1
cdr3_aa: CASSDAGTGRLNEQFF
cdr3_nt: TGTGCCAGCAGTGATGCCGGGACAGGGCGACTGAATGAGCAGTTCTTC

cdr3_length: 15
j_call: TRBJ2-1
clone_size: -
d_call: -
v_call: TRBV5-1
cdr3_aa: CASSLGARSYNEQFF
cdr3_nt: TGCGCCAGCAGCTTGGGAGCGCGGTCCTACAATGAGCAGTTCTTC

cdr3_length: 14
j_call: TRBJ2-3
clone_size: once
d_call: TRBD2
v_call: TRBV7-3
cdr3_aa: CASSTAAGADTQYF
cdr3_nt: TGTGCCAGCAGCACCGCAGCGGGAGCCGATACGCAGTATTTT

cdr3_length: 15
j_call: TRBJ2-7
clone_size: -
d_call: -
v_call: TRBV13
cdr3_aa: CASSPYQGYTYEQYF
cdr3_nt: TGTGCCAGCAGCCCGTACCAGGGGTATACCTACGAGCAGTACTTC

cdr3_length: 11
j_call: TRBJ2-7
clone_size: -
d_call: -
v_call: TRBV28
cdr3_aa: CASHQRYEQYF
cdr3_nt: TGTGCCAGCCACCAACGATACGAGCAGTACTTC

cdr3_length: 13
j_call: TRBJ2-3
clone_size: -
d_call: -
v_call: TRBV11-2
cdr3_aa: CASSLGRTDTQYF
cdr3_nt: TGTGCCAGCAGCTTAGGGCGAACAGATACGCAGTATTTT

cdr3_length: 17
j_call: TRBJ2-5
clone_size: -
d_call: -
v_call: TRBV28
cdr3_aa: CASSPGLRDLRGETQYF
cdr3_nt: TGTGCCAGCAGCCCTGGTCTCCGGGACCTAAGGGGGGAGACCCAGTACTTC

cdr3_length: 15
j_call: TRBJ2-5
clone_size: -
d_call: TRBD1
v_call: TRBV7-9
cdr3_aa: CASSSGGIPQETQYF
cdr3_nt: TGTGCCAGCAGCTCAGGGGGTATACCCCAAGAGACCCAGTACTTC

cdr3_length: 14
j_call: TRBJ2-1
clone_size: -
d_call: TRBD2
v_call: TRBV7-3
cdr3_aa: CASSWGLAGNEQFF
cdr3_nt: TGTGCCAGCAGCTGGGGACTAGCGGGGAATGAGCAGTTCTTC

cdr3_length: 16
j_call: TRBJ2-1
clone_size: few
d_call: TRBD1
v_call: TRBV6-6
cdr3_aa: CASSYNVGQGADEQFF
cdr3_nt: TGTGCCAGCAGTTACAACGTGGGACAGGGGGCTGATGAGCAGTTCTTC

cdr3_length: 15
j_call: TRBJ2-7
clone_size: -
d_call: -
v_call: TRBV9
cdr3_aa: CASSVTGDLSYEQYF
cdr3_nt: TGTGCCAGCAGCGTAACAGGGGACTTATCCTACGAGCAGTACTTC

cdr3_length: 15
j_call: TRBJ2-4
clone_size: -
d_call: TRBD1
v_call: TRBV28
cdr3_aa: CASSLRQGSANIQYF
cdr3_nt: TGTGCCAGCAGCCTGCGACAGGGGTCGGCGAACATTCAGTACTTC

cdr3_length: 16
j_call: TRBJ2-2
clone_size: -
d_call: TRBD1
v_call: TRBV6-5
cdr3_aa: CASSSIGTANTGELFF
cdr3_nt: TGTGCCAGCAGTTCCATAGGGACAGCCAACACCGGGGAGCTGTTTTTT